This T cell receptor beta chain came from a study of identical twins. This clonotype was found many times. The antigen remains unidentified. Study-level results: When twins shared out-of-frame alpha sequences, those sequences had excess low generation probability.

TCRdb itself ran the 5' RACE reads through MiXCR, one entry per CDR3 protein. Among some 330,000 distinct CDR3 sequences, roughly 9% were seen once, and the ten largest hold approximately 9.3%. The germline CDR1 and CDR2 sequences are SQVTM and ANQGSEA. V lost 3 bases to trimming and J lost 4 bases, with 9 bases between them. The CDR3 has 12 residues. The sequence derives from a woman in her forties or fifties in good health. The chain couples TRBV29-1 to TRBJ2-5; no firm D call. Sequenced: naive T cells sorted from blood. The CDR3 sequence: CSVDAGIETQYF. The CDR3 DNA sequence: TGCAGCGTTGATGCTGGGATAGAGACCCAGTACTTC.